Below are 24 T cell receptor beta chains sequenced from a single sample in a study of identical twins. Via MiXCR, TCRdb re-called the 5' RACE reads, giving one row per CDR3 protein. The data contain about 660,000 distinct CDR3 sequences, over 8.5% of them seen just once; the ten biggest clones take up 0.8% to 1%. These data also featured in a second study, about yellow fever vaccine responses in identical twins.

The specimen was PBMCs. The receptors come from a woman younger than 30 in good health.

The chain carries TRBV2 and TRBJ2-1; D is unclear. This CDR3 region has 16 residues. Looked up from germline, CDR1 is SNHLY and CDR2 is FYNNEI. V lost 4 bases and J 8 bases, leaving 21 bases between the germline ends. The CDR3 loop reads CASSGERTGPTDEQFF. CDR3 in DNA: TGTGCCAGCAGTGGTGAAAGGACGGGTCCAACGGATGAGCAGTTCTTC.

This clonotype was seen a handful of times. The gene calls are TRBV7-3 and TRBJ2-1, with 9 bases aligning to TRBD2. CDR3 length equals 15 residues. In germline, CDR1 is SGHTA, CDR2 FQGTGA. V shed 1 base, J shed 7 bases, and the junction held 5 bases outside the gene matches. CDR3 DNA: TGTGCCAGCAGCTTAATGTCTAGCGGGGCAAATGAGCAGTTCTTC. This codes for CASSLMSSGANEQFF. Full variable domain (missing parts from reference TRBV7-3 and TRBJ2-1): GAGVSQTPSNKVTEKGKYVELRCDPISGHTALYWYRQSLGQGPEFLIYFQGTGAADDSGLPNDRFFAVRPEGSVSTLKIQRTERGDSAVYLCASSLMSSGANEQFFGPGTRLTVL.

In its sample, this clonotype was seen many times. V gene TRBV5-1 combines with J gene TRBJ2-1; 8 nucleotides match TRBD1. CDR3 length: 14 amino acids. Per the germline V gene, CDR1 is SGHRS and CDR2 is YFSETQ. Losses at the gene ends were 4 bases for V and 4 bases for J; bases not matched to a gene: 4. The CDR3 spells CASSGGQEYNEQFF. The CDR3, as DNA: TGCGCCAGCAGCGGGGGACAGGAGTACAATGAGCAGTTCTTC.

V is TRBV5-1 and J is TRBJ2-7; tentatively, D is TRBD1 (5 bases). The CDR3 spans 12 residues. Trimming cost V 1 base and J 7 bases, with 9 bases left between them. CDR1 is SGHRS, CDR2 YFSETQ, per germline. The CDR3 is CASSLKGWEQYF. CDR3 DNA sequence: TGCGCCAGCAGCTTGAAGGGGTGGGAGCAGTACTTC.

This clonotype was counted at least ten times. V and J are TRBV12-3 or TRBV12-4 and TRBJ2-3; no definite D call. V shed 7 bases and J shed 4 bases, with 15 bases lying between them. There are 14 residues in the CDR3. The CDR3 sequence is CASIPGRAADTQYF. CDR3 nucleotide sequence: TGTGCCAGCATCCCCGGTAGGGCGGCAGATACGCAGTATTTT.

This clonotype was counted a few times. V and J are TRBV7-3 and TRBJ1-1; 9 bases agree with TRBD1. The germline gives CDR1 SGHTA, CDR2 FQGTGA. This CDR3 is built from 14 residues. Trimming at V came to 0 bases and at J to 5 bases, leaving 1 base not matched to a gene. CDR3 protein: CASSLTGQGTEAFF. DNA of the CDR3: TGTGCCAGCAGCTTAACTGGACAGGGGACTGAAGCTTTCTTT. Looking up the rest from reference TRBV7-3 and TRBJ1-1 gives the full variable domain: GAGVSQTPSNKVTEKGKYVELRCDPISGHTALYWYRQSLGQGPEFLIYFQGTGAADDSGLPNDRFFAVRPEGSVSTLKIQRTERGDSAVYLCASSLTGQGTEAFFGQGTRLTVV.

V gene TRBV12-3 or TRBV12-4 combines with J gene TRBJ2-2; D gene uncertain. V dropped 7 bases and J dropped 5 bases, with 11 bases sitting between them. The CDR3 loop spans 13 amino acids. CDR3 sequence: CASTRTETGELFF. DNA for the CDR3: TGTGCCAGCACCCGGACCGAGACCGGGGAGCTGTTTTTT.

The V gene is TRBV27, the J gene TRBJ2-2, with D possibly being TRBD2 (5 bases). The CDR3 is made up of 15 amino acids. V was shortened by 4 bases and J by 4 bases, with 13 bases between the two germline ends. The germline CDR1 and CDR2 sequences are MNHEY and SMNVEV (reference sequence). The DNA for the CDR3 is TGTGCCAGCAGTTCATCGGGATTACCCACCGGGGAGCTGTTTTTT. Protein product: CASSSSGLPTGELFF.

The sample holds a few counts of this clonotype. One junction end disagrees with the germline gene, perhaps due to a read error. The V call is TRBV28, the J call TRBJ2-5, with 7 bases aligning to TRBD2. Germline V gives CDR1 MDHEN, CDR2 SYDVKM. This CDR3 spans 12 amino acids. As DNA, the CDR3 is TGTGCCAGCAGTTTGGTGGGAGGGCCTTACAACTTC. It yields the protein CASSLVGGPYNF. Using reference TRBV28 and TRBJ2-5 for the parts outside the CDR3, the full variable domain is DVKVTQSSRYLVKRTGEKVFLECVQDMDHENMFWYRQDPGLGLRLIYFSYDVKMKEKGDIPEGYSVSREKKERFSLILESASTNQTSMYLCASSLVGGPYNFGPGTRLLVL.

V usage is TRBV21-1 and J usage is TRBJ2-1; TRBD1, as called in the table, went unchecked against the DNA. TRBV21-1 is an annotated pseudogene. The CDR3 is made up of 14 amino acids. CDR3: CASKGAGEGNEQFF. Here the CDR3 DNA reads TGTGCCAGCAAGGGGGCGGGAGAGGGAAATGAGCAGTTCTTC.

A few counts support this clonotype. This rearrangement joins TRBV7-2 to TRBJ1-2; D ambiguous. The CDR3 totals 13 residues. V was trimmed by 5 bases and J by 4 bases, leaving 11 bases between them. The V gene's germline CDR1 is SGHTA and CDR2 FQGNSA. In nucleotides, the CDR3 is TGTGCCAGCAGCCCCGGCGGACCCTATGGCTACACCTTC. Translation gives CASSPGGPYGYTF.

The CDR3 DNA reads as TGCGCCAGCAGCCAAGACGGGCCAGGTACCTACGAGCAGTACTTC. It specifies CASSQDGPGTYEQYF. This chain joins TRBV4-3 and TRBJ2-7; D call uncertain. There are 15 residues in the CDR3. Trimming left V 0 bases short and J 2 bases short, with 11 bases between. CDR1 and CDR2 from the germline V gene are LGHNA and YSLEER.

The chain recombines TRBV2 with TRBJ1-6, with TRBD1 matching over 7 bases. V was pared by 0 bases and J by 7 bases, with 3 bases of the junction left unmatched. The CDR3 spans 15 residues. Germline loops: CDR1 SNHLY, CDR2 FYNNEI. This chain's CDR3 is CASSEAEGANSPLHF. The DNA for the CDR3 is TGTGCCAGCAGTGAAGCGGAGGGGGCCAATTCACCCCTCCACTTT. The full variable domain, in which reference TRBV2 and TRBJ1-6 provide the parts outside the CDR3, is EPEVTQTPSHQVTQMGQEVILRCVPISNHLYFYWYRQILGQKVEFLVSFYNNEISEKSEIFDDQFSVERPDGSNFTLKIRSTKLEDSAMYFCASSEAEGANSPLHFGNGTRLTVT.

This clonotype came up a few times. This chain connects TRBV7-2 to TRBJ2-2, with no clear D. The CDR3 covers 14 residues. V was trimmed by 1 base and J by 5 bases, leaving 8 bases between them. The germline V gene encodes CDR1 SGHTA and CDR2 FQGNSA. CDR3 region: CASSLGFRTGELFF. For the CDR3, the DNA is TGTGCCAGCAGCTTAGGATTTCGAACCGGGGAGCTGTTTTTT.

The chain has TRBV28 and TRBJ1-5, with D uncertain. CDR1 and CDR2 (germline): MDHEN, SYDVKM. The CDR3 runs 12 residues. The germline V and J ends were trimmed by 2 bases and 12 bases, with 11 bases remaining between them. In DNA form, the CDR3 reads TGTGCCAGCAGTTTAAAAACCGCGATCCAGCATTTT. This sequence encodes CASSLKTAIQHF.

The chain combines TRBV15 with TRBJ2-7; TRBD1 matches at 9 bases. The CDR3 is 14 amino acids. Germline V gene data show CDR1 as LNHNV and CDR2 as YYDKDF (reference sequence). V lost 3 bases to trimming and J lost 3 bases; unmatched junction nucleotides: 3. The CDR3 DNA is TGTGCCACCAGCAGGACAGGGGGGAACTACGAGCAGTACTTC. Protein product: CATSRTGGNYEQYF.

This clonotype was recorded a few times. The rearrangement links TRBV11-2 to TRBJ2-7, with D possibly TRBD2 on 7 matching bases. CDR3 length equals 16 residues. Germline V lookup: CDR1 SGHAT, CDR2 FQNNGV. V lost 5 bases, J lost 2 bases, and 19 bases lay in between. As DNA, the CDR3 is TGTGCCAGCAGCCCGATTGGCGGGGGCTCTACCTACGAGCAGTACTTC. It specifies CASSPIGGGSTYEQYF.

In its sample, this clonotype was seen a few times. The chain combines TRBV28 with TRBJ2-7; D gene uncertain. This CDR3 has 13 amino acids. Germline lookup yields CDR1 MDHEN and CDR2 SYDVKM. Trimming shortened V by 5 bases and J by 4 bases, and 12 bases separated the two germline ends. Here the CDR3 reads CASSPPSLYEQYF. In DNA form, the CDR3 reads TGTGCCAGCAGTCCCCCATCCCTTTACGAGCAGTACTTC.

In its sample, this clonotype was seen a few times. The CDR3 loop is CSARDLGEAFF. The CDR3 coding sequence is TGCAGTGCTAGAGATTTAGGCGAAGCTTTCTTT. The chain has TRBV20-1 and TRBJ1-1; D unresolved. Germline values: CDR1 DFQATT, CDR2 SNEGSKA (reference sequence). The V and J ends lost 0 bases and 8 bases respectively, with 7 bases between them. The CDR3 totals 11 residues.

In this sample, this clonotype turned up many times. One junction end disagrees with the germline gene, perhaps due to a read error. The DNA of the CDR3 is TGTGCCAGCAGCAAAGACAGGGGAGCCGGCTACGAGCAGTACTTC. It encodes CASSKDRGAGYEQYF. The rearrangement uses TRBV3-1 and TRBJ2-7; 8 bases align to TRBD1. The CDR3 sequence is 15 residues long. CDR1 LGHDT and CDR2 YNNKEL come from the germline V gene (reference sequence).

The V gene is TRBV21-1, the J gene TRBJ2-7; TRBD1 reflects the table's D call only, with no check against the DNA. TRBV21-1 is deemed a pseudogene. This CDR3 region has 15 residues. CDR3 nucleotides: TGTGCCAGCAGCCCGAGGGGGGACAGAGCCTACGAGCAGTACTTC. It codes for CASSPRGDRAYEQYF.

This clonotype showed up just a few times. V usage is TRBV20-1 and J usage is TRBJ2-7, with 8 positions matching TRBD1. CDR3 length: 13 amino acids. The germline gives CDR1 DFQATT, CDR2 SNEGSKA (reference sequence). J was trimmed by 5 bases and V by 6 bases; bases with no gene match: 9. CDR3 coding DNA: TGCAGTGCCCCGGACAGGGTGATCCACGAGCAGTACTTC. It codes for CSAPDRVIHEQYF.

The chain is built from TRBV10-3 and TRBJ2-7, with 7 nucleotides matching TRBD1. Germline V lookup: CDR1 ENHRY, CDR2 SYGVKD. There are 14 residues in the CDR3. V dropped 6 bases and J dropped 3; count of bases not matched to a gene: 8. CDR3 coding DNA: TGTGCCATCAGCGGGACAGTGGAGCGCTACGAGCAGTACTTC. Encoded protein: CAISGTVERYEQYF.

This clonotype was detected many times. The CDR3 DNA reads TGTGCCAGCAGTTTATCGAATTTGGCGGGGACGCAGTACTTC. Translation: CASSLSNLAGTQYF. The chain has TRBV27 and TRBJ2-7; D is possibly TRBD2 (6 bases). Germline V CDR1 and CDR2: MNHEY, SMNVEV (reference sequence). This CDR3 comprises 14 residues. Trimming stripped 0 bases from V and 9 bases from J, with 15 bases between.